One sample yielded the 20 T cell receptor beta chains listed below, sequenced in a study of CDR3 diversity in severe acne. A single record per CDR3 protein comes from TCRdb applying MiXCR to the PCR reads. The sample holds about 85,000 distinct CDR3 sequences, about half seen once. Material for sequencing was blood. All receptors derive from a male donor in good health, serving as a control.

As for this clonotype: This may stem from a read error, because a much larger clone lies one nucleotide away. V usage is TRBV25-1 and J usage is TRBJ1-1, with D perhaps matching TRBD1 (5 bases). CDR3 length: 12 amino acids. Trimming shortened V by 6 bases and J by 7 bases, and 12 bases separated the two germline ends. Germline assignment: CDR1 MGHDK and CDR2 SYGVNS. The chain's CDR3 is CASRDSGNEAFF. The CDR3 nucleotides are TGTGCCAGCAGAGACAGTGGCAATGAAGCTTTCTTT.

The J gene is TRBJ1-6, the V gene TRBV20-1, with D perhaps TRBD1 (6 bases). Germline V gene data show CDR1 as DFQATT and CDR2 as SNEGSKA (reference sequence). Trimming stripped 0 bases from V and 10 bases from J, with 16 bases between. The CDR3 runs 15 residues. CDR3 in DNA: TGCAGTGCTAGAGAGCGAGAGGGGGAAAGATCACCCCTCCACTTT. This gives the protein CSAREREGERSPLHF.

Many counts were recorded for this clonotype. The chain joins TRBV5-6 to TRBJ2-2; D perhaps matches TRBD1 (5 bases). The CDR3 has 15 amino acids. V was clipped by 7 bases and J by 6 bases, with 19 bases between them. Germline V gives CDR1 SGHDT, CDR2 YYEEEE. The CDR3 loop is CASVLQAGFAGELFF. The CDR3 DNA reads as TGTGCCAGCGTTCTCCAGGCAGGGTTCGCCGGGGAGCTGTTTTTT.

This clonotype was seen repeatedly, ten times or more. V is TRBV19 and J is TRBJ2-5; D tentatively fits TRBD1 or TRBD2 (5 bases each). The V end lost 6 bases, the J end lost 4 bases, and 15 bases lay between the germline ends. Germline V gene data show CDR1 as LNHDA and CDR2 as SQIVND (reference sequence). The CDR3 has 14 amino acids. CDR3 nucleotide sequence: TGTGCCAGTAGCCGGCTGGGGGTGTTAGAGACCCAGTACTTC. As protein: CASSRLGVLETQYF.

This clonotype was observed at least ten times. The chain employs TRBV7-3 and TRBJ2-5, with D possibly TRBD2 on 5 matching bases. V was cut by 1 base and J by 7 bases, with 7 bases left in between. The germline gives CDR1 SGHTA, CDR2 FQGTGA. This CDR3 has 12 residues. Here the CDR3 DNA reads TGTGCCAGCAGCTTAAACGAGGGGACCCAGTACTTC. Translation gives CASSLNEGTQYF.

This clonotype was counted many times. The chain carries TRBV6-5 and TRBJ1-2; TRBD1 might be the D (5 bases). Per germline, CDR1 MNHEY and CDR2 SVGAGI. The CDR3 length is 13 residues. V lost 6 bases and J 4 bases, leaving 12 bases between the germline ends. CDR3 sequence: CASRAGDRYGYTF. The CDR3 DNA follows: TGTGCCAGCAGGGCCGGGGACCGCTATGGCTACACCTTC.

This chain links TRBV20-1 with TRBJ2-7, with 12 bases matching TRBD2. The CDR3 loop spans 16 amino acids. With 2 bases clipped from V and 6 bases from J, the junction kept 11 bases outside the gene matches. Germline CDR1 DFQATT, CDR2 SNEGSKA (reference sequence). The CDR3 reads CSARIPWTSGIVEQYF. In nucleotides, the CDR3 is TGCAGTGCTAGAATCCCTTGGACTAGCGGGATTGTCGAGCAGTACTTC.

Comments on this clonotype: No DNA is shown, since the ends of the CDR3 on it are uncertain; the CDR3 is the one TCRdb lists. J is TRBJ2-1 and V is TRBV20-1; the listed D gene, TRBD2, was not tested against the DNA. Both ends counted, the CDR3 spans 23 residues. In germline, CDR1 is DFQATT, CDR2 SNEGSKA (reference sequence). The CDR3 is CSARALADMYLCATETRVNEQFF.

The V gene is TRBV6-4, the J gene TRBJ2-3; D might be TRBD2 (6 bases). The CDR3 has 16 amino acids. The germline V gene has CDR1 MRHNA and CDR2 SNTAGT. Trimming removed 0 bases at V and 1 base at J, with 11 bases between. CDR3 sequence (DNA): TGTGCCAGCAGTGACTCCGGCGGCGGGGGCACAGATACGCAGTATTTT. Translation: CASSDSGGGGTDTQYF.

This clonotype has at least ten counts. The gene calls are TRBV18 and TRBJ1-1; the match to TRBD1 covers 7 bases. This CDR3 region has 15 residues. Looked up from germline, CDR1 is KGHSH and CDR2 is LQKENI. Germline trimming cut 1 base from V and 2 bases from J; bases unmatched to any gene: 4. CDR3 sequence: CASSPRSGGNTEAFF. The CDR3 bases are TGTGCCAGCTCACCACGGTCAGGGGGTAACACTGAAGCTTTCTTT.

The chain employs TRBV24-1 and TRBJ2-5; 8 bases line up with TRBD1. Trimming removed 1 base from V and 2 bases from J; junction bases left unmatched: 5. CDR3 length: 16 amino acids. The germline V gene encodes CDR1 KGHDR and CDR2 SFDVKD. CDR3 sequence (DNA): TGTGCCACCAGTGATTTTCCCAGGGGGCGACAAGAGACCCAGTACTTC. Residues: CATSDFPRGRQETQYF.

This clonotype occurred a few times. The chain recombines TRBV25-1 with TRBJ1-5; D remains ambiguous. CDR3 length equals 12 residues. The germline CDR1 and CDR2 sequences are MGHDK and SYGVNS. V shed 8 bases and J shed 4 bases, with 9 bases lying between them. CDR3 DNA: TGTGCCAGCTCACCCCCGAATCAGCCCCAGCATTTT. It encodes CASSPPNQPQHF.

This clonotype showed up just a few times. V usage is TRBV29-1 and J usage is TRBJ1-2, with unresolved D. Between the trimmed V and J ends, which lost 1 base and 4 bases, there was a span of 7 bases. The CDR3 spans 12 residues. Germline V lookup: CDR1 SQVTM, CDR2 ANQGSEA. In DNA form, the CDR3 reads TGCAGCGTTGAAGGGACTCCCTATGGCTACACCTTC. It yields the protein CSVEGTPYGYTF.

The rearrangement joins TRBV20-1 to TRBJ2-5; 10 positions agree with TRBD2. CDR3 length equals 13 residues. Looked up from germline, CDR1 is DFQATT and CDR2 is SNEGSKA (reference sequence). V was clipped by 6 bases and J by 5 bases; unmatched bases: 6. The CDR3 is CSAGTSVVETQYF. The CDR3 DNA is TGCAGTGCAGGGACTAGCGTTGTGGAGACCCAGTACTTC.

This clonotype has ten or more counts. This rearrangement joins TRBV10-2 to TRBJ2-7; 8 positions agree with TRBD1. Trimming took 4 bases from V and 9 from J; bases not matched to a gene: 5. Germline lookup yields CDR1 WSHSY and CDR2 SAAADI. CDR3 length equals 12 residues. CDR3 loop: CASSGRGPGQYF. The CDR3 region has the DNA TGCGCCAGCAGTGGCAGGGGGCCAGGGCAGTACTTC.

V and J are TRBV5-6 and TRBJ1-2, with D hard to call. This CDR3 spans 15 amino acids. Trimming took 1 base from V and 4 from J, leaving 14 bases between them. CDR1 is SGHDT, CDR2 YYEEEE, per germline. CDR3 region: CASSLSPGSGYGYTF. The DNA of the CDR3 is TGTGCCAGCAGCTTGTCACCCGGGTCCGGCTATGGCTACACCTTC.

This clonotype was seen ten or more times. The chain uses TRBV25-1 and TRBJ1-1; D may be TRBD1 (6 bases). The V gene lost 1 base and the J gene lost 0 bases, with 15 bases spanning the gap. Germline V gene lookup returns CDR1 MGHDK and CDR2 SYGVNS. The CDR3 contains 17 residues. The CDR3 region has the DNA TGTGCCAGCAGTGAATTAACGGGGGGGACACTGAACACTGAAGCTTTCTTT. Residues: CASSELTGGTLNTEAFF.

This rearrangement joins TRBV25-1 to TRBJ1-5; tentatively, D is TRBD1 (5 bases). This CDR3 is 15 amino acids long. Trimming took off 8 bases at V and 6 bases at J, with 20 bases between the two ends. From germline, CDR1 is MGHDK and CDR2 SYGVNS. CDR3 coding DNA: TGTGCCAGCCGAAATCAGGGTCACGGTGTTCAGCCCCAGCATTTT. This sequence encodes CASRNQGHGVQPQHF.

This clonotype was observed a single time. CDR3 nucleotide sequence: TGCGCCAGCAGCTCGGAAGGATTGGGTTTCGAGACCCAGTACTTC. Amino acids: CASSSEGLGFETQYF. The chain carries TRBV5-1 and TRBJ2-5; unclear D gene. Trimming left V 3 bases short and J 5 bases short, with 17 bases between. This CDR3 region has 15 residues. The germline CDR1 and CDR2 sequences are SGHRS and YFSETQ.

The genes are TRBV24-1 and TRBJ1-2; the D gene is possibly TRBD1 (6 bases). There are 16 residues in the CDR3. V was clipped by 5 bases and J by 3 bases, with 18 bases between them. The germline V gene has CDR1 KGHDR and CDR2 SFDVKD. The CDR3, as DNA: TGTGCCACCAGTGGTCCGGGACAACACACCCACTATGGCTACACCTTC. This translates into CATSGPGQHTHYGYTF.